What follows describes a single T cell receptor beta chain. The target of this receptor is not known. Within one base of it there is no much larger clone, and no base qualities were kept. The TCR beta CDR3 regions were amplified from the RNA transcripts. The first round of RT-PCR for the TCR CDR3 was performed with the HTBI primer set and the Qiagen OneStep RT-PCR kit. A second multiplex PCR round built the libraries, followed by size selection and purification. Paired-end sequencing of the libraries was performed with 100 bp reads on an Illumina HiSeq2000. The original methods were these. Raw data were processed with SOAPnuke, discarding reads with adapters, uncalled bases, mean Phred below 15, or no exact constant-primer or identifier match. High-quality paired reads were merged with COPE v1.2.5, and unique nucleotide sequences were defined as clonotypes. MiTCR v1.1 was used to align clonotypes to the IMGT TRBV, TRBD and TRBJ reference segments. Only V-J combinations with frequency above 0.0001, covering 98% to 99.2% of repertoires, were analysed. The TCS score was defined as the ratio of F50 (clonal expansion) to E x V (chaos), calculated using BLOSUM62-based TCRdist between CDR3 peptides within each V-J. Welch's t-statistics and random forest reduced roughly 540 V-J features to 13, which were used in a naive Bayes classifier (R e1071). In TCRdb, the public reads were trimmed at Q25 with fastp and aligned with MiXCR, with productive beta chains retained. Each CDR3 protein gets just one entry, which takes the most common genes and DNA from the rows behind it. The V and J calls reflect TCRdb's pipeline rather than the authors' work. The sample records over 450,000 distinct CDR3 sequences, around 15% of which are singletons. Of the sample, about a sixth falls within the top ten clones.

A patient counted as having stable Graves' hyperthyroidism if no progression to ophthalmopathy occurred over 18 months of follow-up. Hyperthyroidism patients were aged 18 to 65 years and newly diagnosed, with disease duration of less than 2 months. Patients with uncontrolled infections, other autoimmune diseases, pregnancy or lactation were excluded. Diagnoses were based on clinical symptoms, serum thyroxine and TRAb, thyroid ultrasound and orbital computed tomography. PBMCs were separated from about 10 ml of fresh peripheral blood using Ficoll-Paque density gradient centrifugation. Total RNA was extracted with Trizol reagent, and quality was checked on an Agilent 2100 Bioanalyzer. The cysteine opens and the phenylalanine closes a CDR3 of 18 amino acids. This entry keeps only the CDR3 DNA: 54 bases, framed from base 1. Trimming removed 5 bases from V and 5 bases from J; the gene matches leave 14 bases unexplained. The CDR1 and CDR2 encoded by the germline V gene (reference sequence) are SEHNR and FQNEAQ.

The data were taken from a study of T cells in Graves' hyperthyroidism and ophthalmopathy (dated by TCRdb to between 2018 and 2020). In terms of the full investigation: Peripheral blood was sampled at the time of initial diagnosis, prior to any treatment. A discovery cohort of approximately 100 patients, 43 with Graves' ophthalmopathy and 55 to 65 with stable Graves' hyperthyroidism, was used to find distinguishing TCR V-J signatures. Prospective prediction of ophthalmopathy was tested in an independent validation cohort of about 19 hyperthyroidism patients and approximately 17 patients who later progressed to ophthalmopathy. The roughly 100 discovery patients were randomly divided into training and test sets at a 7:3 ratio. In addition, the study compared T-cell repertoires in thyroid tissue and in blood from several Graves' hyperthyroidism patients. After sampling, hyperthyroidism patients received methimazole starting at 30 mg daily, and ophthalmopathy patients received high-dose intravenous methylprednisolone. The paper describes TCR Vbeta CDR3 sequencing of 120 to 150 peripheral blood samples, made up of 43 ophthalmopathy patients, around 73 hyperthyroidism patients and roughly 17 progressor patients. What the work shows at the level of the full study, not this receptor alone: Most expanded thyroid clonotypes (frequency above 0.001) were also detected in blood, a finding suggesting that blood repertoires may reflect thyroid immune responses. No statistical method was used to set the sample size in advance, and investigators knew the group allocation. In cross-validation, a model built on a 13 V-J signature told ophthalmopathy apart from stable hyperthyroidism with just under 90% sensitivity and about 81% specificity, and in testing the same model reached 80%/75%. In validation, the model predicted progression to ophthalmopathy a median of 6.5 months before onset, with 70% to 71% sensitivity and roughly 77% specificity.

Here the chain combines TRBV7-9 and TRBJ2-3; TRBD2 aligns with 12 central bases. Sequencing was carried out using blood. The sequence derives from a woman aged 18-29 years with Graves' hyperthyroidism. The CDR3 protein is CASSTPPGLAGAVDTQYF. Read as DNA, the sequence is TGTGCCAGCAGCACTCCTCCGGGACTAGCGGGTGCCGTAGATACGCAGTATTTT.